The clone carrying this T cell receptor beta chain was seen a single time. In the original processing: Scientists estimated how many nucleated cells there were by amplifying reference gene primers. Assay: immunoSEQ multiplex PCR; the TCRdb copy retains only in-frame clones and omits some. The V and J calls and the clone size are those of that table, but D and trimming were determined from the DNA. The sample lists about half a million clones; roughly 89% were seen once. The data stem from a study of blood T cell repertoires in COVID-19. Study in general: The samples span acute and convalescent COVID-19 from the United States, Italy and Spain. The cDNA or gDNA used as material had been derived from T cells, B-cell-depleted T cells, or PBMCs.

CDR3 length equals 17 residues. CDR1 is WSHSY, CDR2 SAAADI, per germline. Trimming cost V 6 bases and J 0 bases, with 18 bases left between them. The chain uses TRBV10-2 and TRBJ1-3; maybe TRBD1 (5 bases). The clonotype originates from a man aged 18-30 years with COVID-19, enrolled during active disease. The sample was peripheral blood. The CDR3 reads CASRDPVTGASGNTIYF. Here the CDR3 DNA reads TGCGCCAGCAGGGATCCGGTAACAGGCGCCTCTGGAAACACCATATATTTT.